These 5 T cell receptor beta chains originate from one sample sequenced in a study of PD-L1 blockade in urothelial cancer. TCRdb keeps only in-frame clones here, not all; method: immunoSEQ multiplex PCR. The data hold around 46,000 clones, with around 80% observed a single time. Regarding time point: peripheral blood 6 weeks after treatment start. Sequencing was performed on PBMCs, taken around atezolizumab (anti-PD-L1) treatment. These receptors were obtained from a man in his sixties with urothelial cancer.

The CDR3 coding sequence is TGTGCCAGCTCACCACGGGGCGACGAGCAGTACTTC. Amino acid sequence: CASSPRGDEQYF. The chain uses TRBV18 and TRBJ2-7, with D possibly matching TRBD1 (5 bases). Germline CDR1 is KGHSH and CDR2 is LQKENI. The CDR3 runs to 12 residues. Trimming stripped 1 base from V and 5 bases from J, with 6 bases between.

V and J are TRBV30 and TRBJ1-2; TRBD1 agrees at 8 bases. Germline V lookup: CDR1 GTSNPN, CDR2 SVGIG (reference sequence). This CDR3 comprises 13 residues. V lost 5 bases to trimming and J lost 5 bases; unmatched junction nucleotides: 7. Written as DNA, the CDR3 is TGTGCCTGGGCCCCGACAGGGGTTTATGGCTACACCTTC. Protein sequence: CAWAPTGVYGYTF.

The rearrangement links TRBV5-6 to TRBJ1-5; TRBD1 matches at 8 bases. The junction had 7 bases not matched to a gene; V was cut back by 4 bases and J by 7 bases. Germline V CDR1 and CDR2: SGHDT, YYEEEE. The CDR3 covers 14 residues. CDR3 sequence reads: CASSLDRGRQPQHF. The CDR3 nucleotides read TGTGCCAGCAGCCTCGACAGGGGTAGGCAGCCCCAGCATTTT.

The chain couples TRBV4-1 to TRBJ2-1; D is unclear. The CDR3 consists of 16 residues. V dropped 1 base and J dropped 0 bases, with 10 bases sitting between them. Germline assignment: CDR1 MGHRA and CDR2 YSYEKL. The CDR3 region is CASSQVARSSYNEQFF. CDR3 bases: TGCGCCAGCAGCCAAGTGGCGCGGAGCTCCTACAATGAGCAGTTCTTC.

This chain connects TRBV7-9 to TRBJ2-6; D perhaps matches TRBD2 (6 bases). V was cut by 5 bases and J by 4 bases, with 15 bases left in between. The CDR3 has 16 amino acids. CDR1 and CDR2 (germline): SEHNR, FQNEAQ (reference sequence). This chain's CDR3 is CASSGGMFSGANVLTF. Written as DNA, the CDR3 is TGTGCCAGCAGCGGGGGGATGTTTTCGGGGGCCAACGTCCTGACTTTC.